This T cell receptor (beta chain) originates from a study of T cells in Graves' hyperthyroidism and ophthalmopathy. Study results and caveats: The model's output predicted ophthalmopathy at a median of 6.5 months prior to onset. Most clonotypes expanded in the thyroid (above 0.001) were also present in blood.

This clonotype was counted ten times or more. No antigen is known for it. TCR beta CDR3 sequences were amplified from RNA transcripts. Primed by the HTBI set, a first-round RT-PCR was run on the TCR CDR3. MiXCR was run by TCRdb on the multiplex PCR reads, yielding one entry per CDR3 protein. This table has roughly 380,000 distinct CDR3 sequences, about 13% appearing once. Looked up from germline, CDR1 is DFQATT and CDR2 is SNEGSKA (reference sequence). The V gene lost 0 bases and the J gene lost 6 bases, with 7 bases spanning the gap. The CDR3 extends over 12 amino acids. Orbital computed tomography and thyroid ultrasound, together with serum TRAb and thyroxine and clinical symptoms, were used for diagnoses. The PBMCs had their origin in 7.5 to 10 ml of fresh peripheral blood.

V and J are TRBV20-1 and TRBJ2-3; D unclear. The source of this sequence is a young man with Graves' hyperthyroidism that later progressed to Graves' ophthalmopathy. The sample was blood. The DNA of the CDR3 is TGCAGTGCTAGAGAACGTGCGGATACGCAGTATTTT. Translated, it gives CSARERADTQYF.